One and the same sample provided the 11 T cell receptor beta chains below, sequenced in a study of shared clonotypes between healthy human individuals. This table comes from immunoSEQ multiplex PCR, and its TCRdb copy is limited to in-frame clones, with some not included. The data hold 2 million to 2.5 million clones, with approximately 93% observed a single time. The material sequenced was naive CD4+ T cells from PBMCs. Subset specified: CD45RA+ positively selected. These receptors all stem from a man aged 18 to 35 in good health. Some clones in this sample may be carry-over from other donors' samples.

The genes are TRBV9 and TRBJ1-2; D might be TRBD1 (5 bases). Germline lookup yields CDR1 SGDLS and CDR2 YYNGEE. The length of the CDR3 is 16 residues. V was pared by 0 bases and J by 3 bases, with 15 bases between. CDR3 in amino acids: CASSVALGPTDYGYTF. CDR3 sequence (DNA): TGTGCCAGCAGCGTAGCTTTGGGACCCACAGACTATGGCTACACCTTC.

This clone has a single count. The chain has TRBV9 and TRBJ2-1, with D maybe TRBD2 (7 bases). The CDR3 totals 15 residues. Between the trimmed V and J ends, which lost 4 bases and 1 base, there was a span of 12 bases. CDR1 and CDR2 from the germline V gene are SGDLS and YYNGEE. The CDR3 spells CASSSRGGSYNEQFF. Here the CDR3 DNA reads TGTGCCAGCAGCTCGAGGGGGGGATCCTACAATGAGCAGTTCTTC.

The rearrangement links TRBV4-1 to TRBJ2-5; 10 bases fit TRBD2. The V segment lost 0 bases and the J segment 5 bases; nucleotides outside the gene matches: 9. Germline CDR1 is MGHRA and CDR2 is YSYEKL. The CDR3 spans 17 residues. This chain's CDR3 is CASSQDETSGVRETQYF. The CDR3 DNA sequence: TGCGCCAGCAGCCAAGACGAAACTAGCGGGGTCCGCGAGACCCAGTACTTC.

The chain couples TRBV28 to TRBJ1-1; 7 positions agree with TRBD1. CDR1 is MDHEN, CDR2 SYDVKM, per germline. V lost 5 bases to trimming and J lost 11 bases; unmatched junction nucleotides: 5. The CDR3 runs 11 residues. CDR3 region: CASSQQGRAFF. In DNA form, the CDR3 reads TGTGCCAGCAGTCAACAGGGGCGTGCTTTCTTT.

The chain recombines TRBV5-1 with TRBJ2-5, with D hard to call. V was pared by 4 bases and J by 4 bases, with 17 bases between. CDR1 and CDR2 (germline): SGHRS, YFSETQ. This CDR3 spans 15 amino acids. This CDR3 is CASSPRTKKGETQYF. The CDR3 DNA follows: TGCGCCAGCAGCCCGAGGACCAAAAAGGGAGAGACCCAGTACTTC.

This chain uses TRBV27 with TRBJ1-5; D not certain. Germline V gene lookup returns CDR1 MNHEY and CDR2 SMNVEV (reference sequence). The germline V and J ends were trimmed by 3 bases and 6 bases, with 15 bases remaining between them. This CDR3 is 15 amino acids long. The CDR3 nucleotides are TGTGCCAGCAGTTTCCGGGCCCACTTGGGTCAGCCCCAGCATTTT. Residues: CASSFRAHLGQPQHF.

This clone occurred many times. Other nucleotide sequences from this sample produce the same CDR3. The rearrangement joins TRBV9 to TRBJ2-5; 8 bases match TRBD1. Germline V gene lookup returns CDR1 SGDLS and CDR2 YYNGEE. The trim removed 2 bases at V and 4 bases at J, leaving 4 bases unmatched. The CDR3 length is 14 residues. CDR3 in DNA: TGTGCCAGCAGCGTTAGTGGACAGGGAGAGACCCAGTACTTC. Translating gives CASSVSGQGETQYF.

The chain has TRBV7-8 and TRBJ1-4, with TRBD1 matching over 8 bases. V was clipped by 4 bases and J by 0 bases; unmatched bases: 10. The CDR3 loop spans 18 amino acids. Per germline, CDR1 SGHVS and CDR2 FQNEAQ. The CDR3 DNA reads TGTGCCAGCAGCTCATTAGGACAGGGACGGGCAACTAATGAAAAACTGTTTTTT. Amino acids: CASSSLGQGRATNEKLFF.

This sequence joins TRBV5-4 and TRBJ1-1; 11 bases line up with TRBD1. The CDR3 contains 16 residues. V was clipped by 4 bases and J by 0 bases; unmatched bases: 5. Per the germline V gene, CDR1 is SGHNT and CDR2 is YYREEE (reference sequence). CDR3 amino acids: CASSLDRGRVNTEAFF. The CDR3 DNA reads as TGTGCCAGCAGCCTGGACAGGGGGCGCGTGAACACTGAAGCTTTCTTT.

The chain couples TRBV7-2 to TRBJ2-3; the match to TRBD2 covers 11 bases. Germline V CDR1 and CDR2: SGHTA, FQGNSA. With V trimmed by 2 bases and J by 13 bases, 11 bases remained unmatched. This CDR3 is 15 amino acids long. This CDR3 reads CASSLLGLAGGLEYF. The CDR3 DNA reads TGTGCCAGCAGCTTATTGGGTCTAGCGGGAGGCCTGGAGTATTTT.

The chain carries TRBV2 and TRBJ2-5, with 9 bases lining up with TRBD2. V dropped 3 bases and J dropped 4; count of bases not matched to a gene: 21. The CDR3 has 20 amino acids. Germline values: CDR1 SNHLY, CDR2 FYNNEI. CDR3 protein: CASSESTSTSWREGRETQYF. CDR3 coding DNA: TGTGCCAGCAGTGAGTCCACCTCCACCTCCTGGCGGGAGGGCCGAGAGACCCAGTACTTC.